Presented here are 21 T cell receptor beta chains from one specimen sequenced in a study of long-term antiretroviral therapy in people with HIV. Runs used v3.0 of the immunoSEQ assay and were done at survey level. Produced via immunoSEQ multiplex PCR; TCRdb's table is partial and in-frame only. The sample gives tens of thousands of clones, 79% of which show up once; over 8.5% is in the top ten. The specimen was unsorted PBMCs, collected 4.1 years after starting antiretroviral therapy. These receptors came from a woman in her 40s with HIV.

The V and J genes are TRBV9 and TRBJ1-1, with D unresolved. Germline V CDR1 and CDR2: SGDLS, YYNGEE. The V gene lost 0 bases and the J gene lost 2 bases, with 5 bases spanning the gap. The CDR3 sequence is 13 residues long. CDR3 sequence: CASSVAPNTEAFF. The DNA of the CDR3 is TGTGCCAGCAGCGTAGCTCCTAACACTGAAGCTTTCTTT.

The genes are TRBV15 and TRBJ2-1; 8 bases are shared with TRBD2. The V and J ends lost 6 bases and 12 bases, in that order; junction bases with no gene match: 7. Germline assignment: CDR1 LNHNV and CDR2 YYDKDF (reference sequence). The CDR3 has 12 amino acids. The CDR3 region is CATSRLGRVQFF. Written as DNA, the CDR3 is TGTGCCACCAGTCGCCTCGGGAGGGTGCAGTTCTTC.

This chain joins TRBV6-5 and TRBJ2-1; D is undetermined. Germline CDR1 is MNHEY and CDR2 is SVGAGI. V lost 8 bases, J lost 0 bases, and 8 bases lay in between. The CDR3 length is 13 residues. The CDR3 nucleotides are TGTGCCAGCTCGTCTAGCTCCTACAATGAGCAGTTCTTC. Its protein is CASSSSSYNEQFF.

The chain carries TRBV5-1 and TRBJ2-6; 7 positions match TRBD1. Germline-derived CDR1 and CDR2 are SGHRS and YFSETQ. CDR3 length equals 16 residues. The junction had 3 bases not matched to a gene; V was cut back by 1 base and J by 2 bases. In nucleotides, the CDR3 is TGCGCCAGCAGCTTGCAGACAGGGACTGGGGCCAACGTCCTGACTTTC. Translating gives CASSLQTGTGANVLTF.

The rearrangement joins TRBV19 to TRBJ2-7, with D unclear. Germline V gene lookup returns CDR1 LNHDA and CDR2 SQIVND (reference sequence). V shed 4 bases and J shed 7 bases, with 8 bases lying between them. The CDR3 extends over 11 amino acids. The CDR3, as DNA: TGTGCCAGTAGTAACACCTGGGAGCAGTACTTC. It codes for CASSNTWEQYF.

The chain carries TRBV19 and TRBJ1-2; D is unclear. Between the trimmed V and J ends, which lost 6 bases and 0 bases, there was a span of 11 bases. The length of the CDR3 is 14 residues. Germline values: CDR1 LNHDA, CDR2 SQIVND (reference sequence). Here the CDR3 DNA reads TGTGCCAGTAGCTGGGCAGAAACTAACTATGGCTACACCTTC. It is translated as CASSWAETNYGYTF.

This chain connects TRBV14 to TRBJ2-7; the D gene is possibly TRBD2 (5 bases). Trimming left V 0 bases short and J 5 bases short, with 17 bases between. Germline V CDR1 and CDR2: SGHDN, FVKESK. This CDR3 comprises 16 residues. DNA for the CDR3: TGTGCCAGCAGCCAAGACCCTGGGAGAAGGATCGACGAGCAGTACTTC. This gives the protein CASSQDPGRRIDEQYF.

The chain joins TRBV4-1 to TRBJ2-1; perhaps TRBD2 as D (5 bases). Trimming cost V 0 bases and J 1 base, with 7 bases left between them. Looked up from germline, CDR1 is MGHRA and CDR2 is YSYEKL. This CDR3 comprises 15 residues. This chain's CDR3 is CASSQDPGSYNEQFF. CDR3 in DNA: TGCGCCAGCAGCCAAGACCCGGGATCCTACAATGAGCAGTTCTTC.

The V and J genes are TRBV13 and TRBJ2-3; TRBD1 agrees at 7 bases. This CDR3 comprises 15 residues. V shed 6 bases, J shed 3 bases, and the junction held 9 bases outside the gene matches. CDR1 is PRHDT, CDR2 FYEKMQ, per germline (reference sequence). CDR3 region: CASSSGTALTDTQYF. CDR3 nucleotides: TGTGCCAGCAGTTCCGGGACAGCATTGACAGATACGCAGTATTTT.

The chain recombines TRBV11-3 with TRBJ1-3; D gene unclear. Germline V lookup: CDR1 SGHNT, CDR2 YENEEA. The ends were cut back, 3 bases at V and 0 bases at J, with 9 bases in the middle. The CDR3 is made up of 15 amino acids. The CDR3 bases are TGTGCCAGCAGCTTTACGAGAAGCTCTGGAAACACCATATATTTT. This codes for CASSFTRSSGNTIYF.

V gene TRBV29-1 combines with J gene TRBJ2-2, with D maybe TRBD2 (6 bases). This CDR3 is 14 amino acids long. Germline CDR1 is SQVTM and CDR2 is ANQGSEA. V lost 5 bases and J lost 6, with 16 bases in between. CDR3 amino acids: CSVRRGVFAGELFF. DNA of the CDR3: TGCAGCGTTCGACGCGGGGTTTTCGCCGGGGAGCTGTTTTTT.

V and J are TRBV28 and TRBJ1-2; TRBD1 aligns across 8 bases. CDR3 length equals 13 residues. Germline CDR1 is MDHEN and CDR2 is SYDVKM. Germline trimming cut 5 bases from V and 8 bases from J; bases unmatched to any gene: 7. The CDR3, as DNA: TGTGCCAGCAGTCAGACAGGGGATGGAGGCTACACCTTC. Translation gives CASSQTGDGGYTF.

V is TRBV5-8 and J is TRBJ2-3, with D unresolved. Germline V lookup: CDR1 SGHTS, CDR2 YDEGEE. The CDR3 contains 12 residues. V was shortened by 2 bases and J by 5 bases, with 6 bases between the two germline ends. CDR3 region: CASSFFRDTQYF. The DNA of the CDR3 is TGTGCCAGCAGCTTTTTCCGAGATACGCAGTATTTT.

The V call is TRBV6-1, the J call TRBJ1-5, with D possibly being TRBD1 (5 bases). V was cut by 2 bases and J by 9 bases, with 14 bases left in between. The germline V gene encodes CDR1 MNHNS and CDR2 SASEGT. CDR3 length: 14 amino acids. DNA of the CDR3: TGTGCCAGCAGTGAACGGACCGGGGCCTCGCCCCAGCATTTT. Its translation is CASSERTGASPQHF.

The V and J genes are TRBV5-6 and TRBJ2-7; either TRBD1 or TRBD2 may fit D (6 bases each). Germline CDR1 reads SGHDT; CDR2 reads YYEEEE. The CDR3 is 13 amino acids. Trimming shortened V by 1 base and J by 5 bases, and 10 bases separated the two germline ends. The CDR3 DNA is TGTGCCAGCAGCTTGTCGGGGGCTAACGAGCAGTACTTC. As protein: CASSLSGANEQYF.

This clone was seen a few times. The rearrangement joins TRBV10-3 to TRBJ2-1; D is possibly TRBD2 (6 bases). CDR3 size: 13 residues. Germline-derived CDR1 and CDR2 are ENHRY and SYGVKD. The germline V and J ends were trimmed by 2 bases and 8 bases, with 10 bases remaining between them. The CDR3 region has the DNA TGTGCCATCAGTGAGACCTGGAGGGATGAGCAGTTCTTC. Its translation: CAISETWRDEQFF.

This sequence joins TRBV6-5 and TRBJ1-2, with TRBD1 matching over 7 bases. CDR1 and CDR2 from the germline V gene are MNHEY and SVGAGI. V lost 2 bases to trimming and J lost 5 bases; unmatched junction nucleotides: 5. This CDR3 contains 14 residues. CDR3 DNA sequence: TGTGCCAGCAGTTACAGGGGGCGAGGGTATGGCTACACCTTC. This translates into CASSYRGRGYGYTF.

This clone was observed once. This chain connects TRBV6-1 to TRBJ1-5; 7 bases agree with TRBD1. The CDR3 sequence is 14 residues long. The V segment lost 6 bases and the J segment 3 bases; nucleotides outside the gene matches: 5. Germline assignment: CDR1 MNHNS and CDR2 SASEGT. In DNA, the CDR3 is TGTGCCAGCAGGTGGACAGGTAACAATCAGCCCCAGCATTTT. This translates into CASRWTGNNQPQHF.

Details on this clone: The sample holds other DNA sequences that translate to the same CDR3. The chain joins TRBV5-1 to TRBJ1-1, with a possible D match to TRBD1 (6 bases). V lost 0 bases to trimming and J lost 2 bases, with 11 bases between them. The CDR3 extends over 15 amino acids. The V gene's germline CDR1 is SGHRS and CDR2 YFSETQ. The CDR3 loop is CASSLDGGGNTEAFF. CDR3 nucleotides: TGCGCCAGCAGCTTGGACGGGGGCGGTAACACTGAAGCTTTCTTT.

V is TRBV10-3 and J is TRBJ2-3, with 9 bases lining up with TRBD2. V trimming: 0 bases; J trimming: 1 base; junction bases outside the gene matches: 2. Per germline, CDR1 ENHRY and CDR2 SYGVKD. The CDR3 covers 16 residues. This CDR3 reads CAISESQREGTDTQYF. DNA of the CDR3: TGTGCCATCAGTGAGTCCCAGCGGGAGGGCACAGATACGCAGTATTTT.

The chain carries TRBV11-3 and TRBJ2-3; 14 bases agree with TRBD2. The V and J ends lost 8 bases and 4 bases, in that order; junction bases with no gene match: 14. The CDR3 contains 18 residues. CDR1 and CDR2 from the germline V gene are SGHNT and YENEEA. As DNA, the CDR3 is TGTGCCAGCTGCCCGGGGACTAGCGGGGGCGGTACCGCAGATACGCAGTATTTT. This translates into CASCPGTSGGGTADTQYF.